These 2 T cell receptor beta chains were sequenced from one sample in a study of shared T cell receptors in the human thymus. Sequencing was performed with immunoSEQ multiplex PCR; in TCRdb, only in-frame clones are kept and a portion is missing. This table has roughly 560,000 clones, 70% to 80% appearing once. These data were also reused for a study on human thymus T cells.

Sequences were obtained from thymocytes. All receptors derive from a boy in the first two years of life with a congenital heart defect.

This clone was detected a few times. The rearrangement joins TRBV2 to TRBJ1-5; D is perhaps TRBD1 (5 bases). Trimming removed 1 base at V and 0 bases at J, with 13 bases between. CDR3 size: 17 residues. Germline V gene lookup returns CDR1 SNHLY and CDR2 FYNNEI. The chain's CDR3 is CASSEEQAAGSNQPQHF. CDR3 sequence (DNA): TGTGCCAGCAGTGAAGAACAGGCAGCAGGTAGCAATCAGCCCCAGCATTTT.

This clone was seen a handful of times. The chain carries TRBV7-2 and TRBJ1-2, with 8 bases fitting TRBD1. V was clipped by 0 bases and J by 6 bases; unmatched bases: 6. There are 15 residues in the CDR3. The germline gives CDR1 SGHTA, CDR2 FQGNSA. CDR3 nucleotides: TGTGCCAGCAGCTTAGCGCCCGGACAGGGCGATGGCTACACCTTC. It translates to CASSLAPGQGDGYTF.